Listed below are T cell receptor beta chains from one sample, sequenced in a study of blood T cell repertoires in COVID-19. The method was immunoSEQ multiplex PCR; TCRdb's version includes in-frame clones alone and lacks a portion of them. Counted here are 350,000 or so clones, 88% occurring once; the ten biggest clones make up under 1.2%. The sequenced material came from PBMCs or T cells enriched from blood (not recorded which). These receptors were collected from a woman in her twenties or thirties who had been exposed to COVID-19. CDR3s include the opening cysteine and the closing phenylalanine or tryptophan. Fields, in order: V gene, J gene, clone size, CDR3 length, D gene, CDR3 protein, CDR3 DNA. D genes are given only for firm matches. Rows may omit the clone size; those that give it use once, few, many or a size class.

TRBV7-3	TRBJ2-7	-	16	TRBD2	CASSLRLAGGQGEQYF	TGTGCCAGCAGCTTGAGGCTAGCGGGAGGGCAAGGAGAGCAGTACTTC
TRBV28	TRBJ1-4	-	16	TRBD1	CASSSTSSTGDEKLFF	TGTGCCAGCAGTTCCACCTCATCGACAGGGGATGAAAAACTGTTTTTT
TRBV30	TRBJ1-1	-	14	-	CAWSRDNEGTEAFF	TGTGCCTGGAGTCGGGACAACGAAGGCACTGAAGCTTTCTTT
TRBV2	TRBJ2-2	-	15	TRBD1	CASSLRGQSAGELFF	TGTGCCAGCAGCCTCAGGGGACAGTCGGCGGGGGAGCTGTTTTTT
TRBV27	TRBJ1-2	-	15	TRBD1	CASSYRTGGDYGYTF	TGTGCCAGCAGCTACCGGACAGGGGGCGACTATGGCTACACCTTC
TRBV6-4	TRBJ2-7	-	15	TRBD2	CASSALAGGLHEQYF	TGTGCCAGCAGTGCCCTAGCGGGAGGGCTCCACGAGCAGTACTTC
TRBV18	TRBJ2-1	-	17	TRBD2	CASSRGLAGGPYNEQFF	TGTGCCAGCTCACGCGGACTAGCGGGAGGGCCTTACAATGAGCAGTTCTTC
TRBV15	TRBJ2-1	-	15	TRBD2	CATSSRLADYNEQFF	TGTGCCACCAGCTCCCGACTAGCTGACTACAATGAGCAGTTCTTC
TRBV25-1	TRBJ2-2	once	11	-	CASSLGRELFF	TGTGCCAGCAGTCTCGGGAGGGAGCTGTTTTTT
TRBV2	TRBJ2-7	-	14	TRBD2	CASSSSGVDYEQYF	TGTGCCAGCAGCTCGAGCGGGGTTGACTACGAGCAGTACTTC
TRBV6-5	TRBJ1-2	-	15	-	CASSYRDAGWGGYTF	TGTGCCAGCAGTTACCGGGATGCGGGCTGGGGTGGCTACACCTTC
TRBV7-7	TRBJ2-7	-	16	TRBD2	CASSLGAAGGPHEQYF	TGTGCCAGCAGCTTAGGGGCAGCGGGAGGACCCCACGAGCAGTACTTC
TRBV19	TRBJ1-1	-	13	-	CASSVTGNTEAFF	TGTGCCAGTAGTGTGACAGGTAACACTGAAGCTTTCTTT
TRBV19	TRBJ1-2	-	14	-	CASTDGAGRNGYTF	TGTGCCAGTACCGATGGGGCCGGGAGGAATGGCTACACCTTC
TRBV27	TRBJ1-1	-	13	TRBD1	CASSLDRGTEAFF	TGTGCCAGCAGCCTGGACAGGGGCACTGAAGCTTTCTTT
TRBV7-8	TRBJ1-5	-	17	-	CASSSYRSSIGNQPQHF	TGTGCCAGCAGCTCGTACAGGAGCTCCATAGGCAATCAGCCCCAGCATTTT
TRBV10-3	TRBJ1-2	-	13	TRBD1	CATSGTELYGYTF	TGTGCCACCAGTGGGACAGAGCTATATGGCTACACCTTC
TRBV11-2	TRBJ2-7	-	16	TRBD1	CASSAPPGQGAYEQYF	TGTGCCAGCAGCGCCCCACCGGGACAGGGTGCCTACGAGCAGTACTTC
TRBV5-1	TRBJ1-4	few	14	-	CASSLGATNEKLFF	TGCGCCAGCAGCTTGGGAGCAACTAATGAAAAACTGTTTTTT
TRBV29-1	TRBJ1-2	-	13	-	CSVDRSGVNGYTF	TGCAGCGTTGATCGGTCAGGGGTTAATGGCTACACCTTC
TRBV3-1/TRBV3-2	TRBJ1-1	-	13	-	CASIPSGGTEAFF	TGTGCCAGCATCCCATCCGGGGGCACTGAAGCTTTCTTT
TRBV9	TRBJ2-4	-	15	TRBD2	CASSQGGGARNIQYF	TGTGCCAGCAGCCAAGGCGGGGGGGCGAGAAACATTCAGTACTTC
TRBV5-3	TRBJ2-7	-	13	-	CARSAGITYEQYF	TGTGCCAGAAGCGCCGGTATTACCTACGAGCAGTACTTC
TRBV4-2	TRBJ1-4	-	17	-	CASSHRDARGFGEKLFF	TGTGCCAGCAGCCACAGAGACGCCAGGGGTTTTGGTGAAAAACTGTTTTTT
TRBV27	TRBJ2-3	-	14	TRBD1	CASSPGQSRDTQYF	TGTGCCAGCTCTCCGGGACAGTCAAGGGATACGCAGTATTTT
TRBV6-5	TRBJ2-5	once	14	-	CASSFPAFSETQYF	TGTGCCAGCAGTTTCCCCGCGTTCTCGGAGACCCAGTACTTC
TRBV20-1	TRBJ2-1	-	15	TRBD2	CSASKASGTYNEQFF	TGCAGTGCTAGTAAGGCTAGCGGGACTTACAATGAGCAGTTCTTC
TRBV29-1	TRBJ2-1	once	11	TRBD1	CSVARTGEQFF	TGCAGCGTTGCCCGGACAGGGGAGCAGTTCTTC
TRBV3-1/TRBV3-2	TRBJ1-1	-	15	-	CASSAPNPMNTEAFF	TGTGCCAGCAGCGCCCCGAACCCTATGAACACTGAAGCTTTCTTT
TRBV3-1/TRBV3-2	TRBJ2-3	-	16	TRBD2	CASTHGAGGPPDTQYF	TGTGCCAGCACCCACGGGGCGGGAGGGCCCCCAGATACGCAGTATTTT
TRBV10-1	TRBJ2-5	-	20	TRBD2	CASSEPQGAGGSGPQETQYF	TGCGCCAGCAGTGAGCCCCAGGGAGCGGGAGGATCGGGGCCTCAAGAGACCCAGTACTTC
TRBV11-3	TRBJ1-6	-	13	-	CASSFSHRSPLHF	TGTGCCAGCAGCTTTAGCCACCGGTCACCCCTCCACTTT
TRBV7-9	TRBJ1-1	-	14	TRBD1	CASSLTGDRTEAFF	TGTGCCAGCAGCTTAACAGGGGATCGCACTGAAGCTTTCTTT
TRBV28	TRBJ2-7	-	14	-	CASSLVRSSYEQYF	TGTGCCAGCAGTTTGGTAAGGAGCTCCTACGAGCAGTACTTC
TRBV27	TRBJ2-5	-	13	-	CASSSSAGLTQYF	TGTGCCAGCAGTTCTAGTGCTGGTTTGACCCAGTACTTC
TRBV30	TRBJ1-4	-	12	-	CAWSASGEKLFF	TGTGCCTGGAGTGCGAGCGGTGAAAAACTGTTTTTT